This T cell receptor (beta chain) was documented in a study of blood T cell repertoires in COVID-19. Study-level information: Specimens from acute and convalescent COVID-19 originated in the United States, Italy and Spain.

Data came from immunoSEQ multiplex PCR; TCRdb stores just in-frame clones and leaves some out. The table includes 310,000 or so clones, roughly 87% detected once. Two negative PCRs, clearance, or symptom resolution had been documented for recovered Cohort 3 donors. Germline assignment: CDR1 SGHTA and CDR2 FQGNSA. The CDR3 runs 16 residues. The V gene lost 3 bases and the J gene lost 0 bases, with 12 bases spanning the gap. The clonotype originates from a woman aged 25-40 years who had recovered from COVID-19. Sequenced input: PBMCs or T cells enriched from blood (not recorded which). The V gene is TRBV7-2, the J gene TRBJ2-1; D is possibly TRBD2 (5 bases). The CDR3 sequence: CASSLGGSHSYNEQFF. The CDR3 nucleotides read TGTGCCAGCAGCTTGGGCGGGTCTCACTCCTACAATGAGCAGTTCTTC.